This T cell receptor (beta chain) is from a study of shared clonotypes between healthy human individuals. Germline V gene data show CDR1 as SGHDT and CDR2 as YYEEEE. This CDR3 contains 14 residues. Trimming took 3 bases from V and 6 from J; bases not matched to a gene: 5. The study's findings and limits: Compared with memory subsets, naive subsets generally had larger estimated richness. Around 5% was the fraction of naive CD4 clonotypes found shared across several donors.

The data were produced by immunoSEQ multiplex PCR, yet TCRdb's version contains in-frame clones alone and is incomplete. Here the sample spans 2 million to 2.5 million clones, roughly 96% being singletons. On this clone itself: As yet, its antigen is unknown.

The receptor's source is a man aged 18 to 29 in good health. What was sequenced was naive CD4+ T cells sorted from blood. Subset here: CD45RA+ positively selected. V gene TRBV5-6 combines with J gene TRBJ1-5; 8 bases line up with TRBD1. The CDR3 is CASSSTGGGQPQHF. Written as DNA, the CDR3 is TGTGCCAGCAGCTCCACAGGGGGAGGTCAGCCCCAGCATTTT.